Each of the 17 T cell receptor beta chains below was sequenced from the same sample in a study of sequential checkpoint blockade in melanoma. The sample's treatment: randomized to nivolumab then ipilimumab (arm A) or the reverse (arm B). The data were produced by immunoSEQ multiplex PCR, yet TCRdb's version contains in-frame clones alone and is incomplete. The sample includes 21,000 or so clones, around 80% of them seen just once. Material: CD8+ T cells sorted from blood (inferred from file names), obtained from a patient given nivolumab and ipilimumab in sequence. The receptors originated from a human donor with melanoma.

This clone occurred once. The J gene is TRBJ2-7, the V gene TRBV25-1, with 9 nucleotides matching TRBD1. Germline assignment: CDR1 MGHDK and CDR2 SYGVNS. The CDR3 is 15 amino acids. Trimming cost V 4 bases and J 2 bases; bases outside gene matches: 6. CDR3 residues: CASSGPGTGTYEQYF. The CDR3 coding sequence is TGTGCCAGCAGTGGTCCCGGGACAGGGACCTACGAGCAGTACTTC.

The chain couples TRBV6-6 to TRBJ2-3; D not resolved. Germline lookup yields CDR1 MNHNY and CDR2 SVGAGI (reference sequence). V gave up 2 bases and J gave up 3 bases, with 12 bases separating them. The CDR3 extends over 15 amino acids. CDR3 DNA: TGTGCCAGCAGTTACCCTGCCGCAGATACAGATACGCAGTATTTT. This codes for CASSYPAADTDTQYF.

The chain carries TRBV18 and TRBJ2-5; weak D call: TRBD2 (7 bases). Judging by the DNA end, TRBJ2-7 fits better; the J call may be wrong. The CDR3 runs to 13 residues. Germline assignment: CDR1 KGHSH and CDR2 LQKENI. The CDR3 is CASSGGASYEQYF. The CDR3 DNA reads TGTGCCAGCTCAGGGGGGGCCTCCTACGAGCAGTACTTC.

This sequence joins TRBV7-9 and TRBJ2-7; D gene uncertain. This CDR3 contains 13 residues. The germline gives CDR1 SEHNR, CDR2 FQNEAQ (reference sequence). V lost 3 bases and J 0 bases, leaving 6 bases between the germline ends. The CDR3 reads CASSFPGSYEQYF. In DNA, the CDR3 is TGTGCCAGCAGCTTTCCAGGCTCCTACGAGCAGTACTTC. The whole variable domain, filled in from reference TRBV7-9 and TRBJ2-7, reads DTGVSQNPRHKITKRGQNVTFRCDPISEHNRLYWYRQTLGQGPEFLTYFQNEAQLEKSRLLSDRFSAERPKGSFSTLEIQRTEQGDSAMYLCASSFPGSYEQYFGPGTRLTVT.

V gene TRBV11-2 combines with J gene TRBJ2-5; D is uncertain. Germline values: CDR1 SGHAT, CDR2 FQNNGV. The V end lost 5 bases, the J end lost 5 bases, and 9 bases lay between the germline ends. CDR3 size: 12 residues. CDR3 amino acids: CASSPQKETQYF. The CDR3 coding sequence is TGTGCCAGCAGCCCCCAGAAGGAGACCCAGTACTTC. Full variable domain (outside the CDR3, taken from reference TRBV11-2 and TRBJ2-5): EAGVAQSPRYKIIEKRQSVAFWCNPISGHATLYWYQQILGQGPKLLIQFQNNGVVDDSQLPKDRFSAERLKGVDSTLKIQPAKLEDSAVYLCASSPQKETQYFGPGTRLLVL.

CDR3 sequence reads: CASIGTGSYEQYF. In DNA form, the CDR3 reads TGTGCCAGCATCGGGACAGGCTCCTACGAGCAGTACTTC. The rearrangement links TRBV28 to TRBJ2-7, with TRBD1 matching 8 bases. The junction had 2 bases not matched to a gene; V was cut back by 7 bases and J by 0 bases. There are 13 residues in the CDR3. Germline CDR1 is MDHEN and CDR2 is SYDVKM. The full variable domain, rest sourced from reference TRBV28 and TRBJ2-7, is DVKVTQSSRYLVKRTGEKVFLECVQDMDHENMFWYRQDPGLGLRLIYFSYDVKMKEKGDIPEGYSVSREKKERFSLILESASTNQTSMYLCASIGTGSYEQYFGPGTRLTVT.

The chain joins TRBV4-2 to TRBJ2-1, with 9 bases aligning to TRBD2. The CDR3 is 15 amino acids. Germline V lookup: CDR1 LGHNA, CDR2 YNFKEQ. The V and J ends lost 0 bases and 4 bases, in that order; junction bases with no gene match: 1. CDR3 DNA: TGTGCCAGCAGCCAAGATCTAGCGGGGTACAATGAGCAGTTCTTC. This encodes CASSQDLAGYNEQFF.

This clone was observed a single time. The chain links TRBV9 to TRBJ2-6, with D tentatively TRBD2 (6 bases). The V end was cut by 4 bases, the J end by 1 base, with 9 bases between. Germline values: CDR1 SGDLS, CDR2 YYNGEE. The CDR3 has 15 residues. The CDR3 region has the DNA TGTGCCAGCAGCCCGGAGGGGTCTGGGGCCAACGTCCTGACTTTC. Amino acid sequence: CASSPEGSGANVLTF.

The gene calls are TRBV4-2 and TRBJ2-4, with 13 bases matching TRBD2. V lost 4 bases and J lost 16; bases outside the gene matches: 10. CDR1 LGHNA and CDR2 YNFKEQ come from the germline V gene. The CDR3 spans 14 residues. The DNA of the CDR3 is TGTGCCAGCAGCCTTACGATAGGGACTAGCGGGACTTACTTC. It specifies CASSLTIGTSGTYF.

This clone was recorded once. V usage is TRBV27 and J usage is TRBJ2-3; 10 bases line up with TRBD1. Germline V gives CDR1 MNHEY, CDR2 SMNVEV (reference sequence). CDR3 size: 16 residues. V lost 1 base and J lost 4; bases outside the gene matches: 5. Here the CDR3 reads CASSLFWDRGPDTQYF. The CDR3 DNA reads as TGTGCCAGCAGTTTATTTTGGGACAGGGGCCCAGATACGCAGTATTTT.

This clone appeared a single time. An end of the junction differs from the germline gene, which may be a read error. This chain uses TRBV6-5 with TRBJ1-1; TRBD1 is a possible D gene (5 bases). This CDR3 comprises 15 residues. Germline V lookup: CDR1 MNHEY, CDR2 SVGAGI. CDR3 sequence: CASSHSDNLNTEAFF. The CDR3 DNA is TGTGCCAGCAGTCACTCGGACAATTTGAACACTGAAGCTTTCTTT.

V is TRBV2 and J is TRBJ2-7, with a weak D call TRBD1 (5 bases). The CDR3 consists of 13 residues. Per germline, CDR1 SNHLY and CDR2 FYNNEI. Trimming took 1 base from V and 7 from J, leaving 11 bases between them. CDR3 protein: CASSEGQLGEQYF. The CDR3 DNA reads as TGTGCCAGCAGTGAAGGACAGCTCGGGGAGCAGTACTTC.

This clone was detected a few times. This chain uses TRBV18 with TRBJ2-3, with a tentative D call TRBD1 (5 bases). The germline V gene encodes CDR1 KGHSH and CDR2 LQKENI. The CDR3 is 13 amino acids. V was shortened by 1 base and J by 3 bases, with 5 bases between the two germline ends. In DNA form, the CDR3 reads TGTGCCAGCTCACCACAGGGGACAGATACGCAGTATTTT. Protein sequence: CASSPQGTDTQYF.

This chain uses TRBV18 with TRBJ1-2; 7 bases agree with TRBD1. Germline trimming cut 3 bases from V and 0 bases from J; bases unmatched to any gene: 16. CDR3 length: 19 residues. CDR1 and CDR2 (germline): KGHSH, LQKENI. The CDR3 sequence: CASSPRDRRELPANYGYTF. The CDR3 coding sequence is TGTGCCAGCTCACCGCGGGACAGAAGGGAATTACCAGCTAACTATGGCTACACCTTC.

The chain employs TRBV6-5 and TRBJ2-7; D uncertain. The CDR3 runs 14 residues. The ends were cut back, 2 bases at V and 5 bases at J, with 13 bases in the middle. From germline, CDR1 is MNHEY and CDR2 SVGAGI. The CDR3 bases are TGTGCCAGCAGTTACGGCGAGGCTCCCCACGAGCAGTACTTC. It is translated as CASSYGEAPHEQYF.

This chain uses TRBV4-3 with TRBJ1-3; D remains unclear. CDR1 and CDR2 from the germline V gene are LGHNA and YSLEER. The V gene lost 1 base and the J gene lost 3 bases, with 13 bases spanning the gap. The length of the CDR3 is 16 residues. The CDR3 region is CASSQGLLGVGNTIYF. CDR3 DNA: TGCGCCAGCAGCCAAGGTTTGCTGGGCGTTGGAAACACCATATATTTT.

The chain is built from TRBV18 and TRBJ2-7, with 7 nucleotides matching TRBD1. Losses at the gene ends were 4 bases for V and 2 bases for J; bases not matched to a gene: 8. Germline V gene sequence: CDR1 KGHSH, CDR2 LQKENI. The CDR3 totals 15 residues. In DNA form, the CDR3 reads TGTGCCAGCTCACAAGCGACAGGGTTGACCTACGAGCAGTACTTC. This codes for CASSQATGLTYEQYF.